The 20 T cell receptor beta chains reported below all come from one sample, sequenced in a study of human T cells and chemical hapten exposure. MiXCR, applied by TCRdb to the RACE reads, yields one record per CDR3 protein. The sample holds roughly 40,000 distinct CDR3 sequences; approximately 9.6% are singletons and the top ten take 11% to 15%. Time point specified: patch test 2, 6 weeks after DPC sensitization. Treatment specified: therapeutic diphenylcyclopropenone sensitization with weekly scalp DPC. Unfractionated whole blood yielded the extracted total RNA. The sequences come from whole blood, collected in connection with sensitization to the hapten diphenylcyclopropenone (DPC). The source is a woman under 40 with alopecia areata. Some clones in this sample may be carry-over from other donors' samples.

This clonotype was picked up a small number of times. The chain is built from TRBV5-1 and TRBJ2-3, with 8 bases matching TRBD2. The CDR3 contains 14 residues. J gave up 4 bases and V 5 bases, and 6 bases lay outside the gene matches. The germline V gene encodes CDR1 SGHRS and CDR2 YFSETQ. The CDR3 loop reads CASRPGTSADTQYF. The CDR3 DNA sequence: TGCGCCAGCAGACCCGGGACTAGTGCAGATACGCAGTATTTT.

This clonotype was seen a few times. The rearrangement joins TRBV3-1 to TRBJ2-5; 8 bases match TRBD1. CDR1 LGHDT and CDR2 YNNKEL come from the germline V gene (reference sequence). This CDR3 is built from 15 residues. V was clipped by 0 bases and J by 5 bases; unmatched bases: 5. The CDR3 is CASSQDRGQKETQYF. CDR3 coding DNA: TGTGCCAGCAGCCAAGACAGGGGGCAGAAGGAGACCCAGTACTTC.

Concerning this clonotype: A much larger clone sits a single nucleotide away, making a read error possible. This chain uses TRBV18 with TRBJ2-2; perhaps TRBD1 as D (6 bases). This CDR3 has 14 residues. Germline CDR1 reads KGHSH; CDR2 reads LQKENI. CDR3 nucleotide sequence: TGTGCCAGCTTCCCGACAGGCCACGCCGGGGAGCTGTATTTT. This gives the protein CASFPTGHAGELYF.

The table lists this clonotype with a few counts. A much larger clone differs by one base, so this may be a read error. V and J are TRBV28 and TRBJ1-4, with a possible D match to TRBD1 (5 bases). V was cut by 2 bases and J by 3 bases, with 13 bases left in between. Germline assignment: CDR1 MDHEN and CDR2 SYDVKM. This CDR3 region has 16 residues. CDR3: CASSLRMTEANEKLFF. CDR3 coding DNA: TGTGCCAGCAGTTTACGAATGACAGAGGCTAATGAAAAACTGTTTTTT. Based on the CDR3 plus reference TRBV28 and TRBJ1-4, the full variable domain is DVKVTQSSRYLVKRTGEKVFLECVQDMDHENMFWYRQDPGLGLRLIYFSYDVKMKEKGDIPEGYSVSREKKERFSLILESASTNQTSMYLCASSLRMTEANEKLFFGSGTQLSVL.

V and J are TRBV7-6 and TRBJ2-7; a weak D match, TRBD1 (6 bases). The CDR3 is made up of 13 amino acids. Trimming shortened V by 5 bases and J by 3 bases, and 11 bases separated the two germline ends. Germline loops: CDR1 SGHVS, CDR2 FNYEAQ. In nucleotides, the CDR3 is TGTGCCAGCAGCCCCGGACAGTTCTACGAGCAGTACTTC. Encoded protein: CASSPGQFYEQYF.

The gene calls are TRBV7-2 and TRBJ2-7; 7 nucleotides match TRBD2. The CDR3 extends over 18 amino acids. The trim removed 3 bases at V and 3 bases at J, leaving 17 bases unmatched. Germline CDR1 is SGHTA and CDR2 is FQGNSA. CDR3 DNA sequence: TGTGCCAGCAGCTTGGCCGGGGCCGGGGGGACTACCCACTACGAGCAGTACTTC. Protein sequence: CASSLAGAGGTTHYEQYF.

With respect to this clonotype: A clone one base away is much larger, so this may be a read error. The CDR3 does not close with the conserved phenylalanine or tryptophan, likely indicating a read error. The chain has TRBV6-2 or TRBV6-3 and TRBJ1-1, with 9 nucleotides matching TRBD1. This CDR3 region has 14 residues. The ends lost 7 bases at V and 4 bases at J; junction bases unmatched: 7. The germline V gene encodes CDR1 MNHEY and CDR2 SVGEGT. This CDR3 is CASTLPGQGTEAFL. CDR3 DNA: TGTGCCAGCACCCTTCCGGGACAGGGCACTGAAGCTTTCCTT.

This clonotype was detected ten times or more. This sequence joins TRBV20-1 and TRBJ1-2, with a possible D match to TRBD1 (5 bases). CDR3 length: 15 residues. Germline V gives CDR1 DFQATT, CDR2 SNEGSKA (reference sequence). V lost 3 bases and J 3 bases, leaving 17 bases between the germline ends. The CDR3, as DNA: TGCAGTGCTAGGAAAGGCGGGGGAAGGGACTATGGCTACACCTTC. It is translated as CSARKGGGRDYGYTF.

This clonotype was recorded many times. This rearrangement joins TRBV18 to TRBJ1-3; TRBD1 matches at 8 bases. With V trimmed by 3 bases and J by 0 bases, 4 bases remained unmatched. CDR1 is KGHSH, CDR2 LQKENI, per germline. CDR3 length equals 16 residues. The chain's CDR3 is CASSPGQGSSGNTIYF. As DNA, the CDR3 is TGTGCCAGCTCACCCGGACAGGGAAGCTCTGGAAACACCATATATTTT.

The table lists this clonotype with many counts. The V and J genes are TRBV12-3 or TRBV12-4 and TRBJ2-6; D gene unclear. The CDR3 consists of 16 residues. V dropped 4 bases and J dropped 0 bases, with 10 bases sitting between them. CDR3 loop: CASSSHSSSGANVLTF. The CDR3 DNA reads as TGTGCCAGCAGTTCCCATTCAAGCTCTGGGGCCAACGTCCTGACTTTC.

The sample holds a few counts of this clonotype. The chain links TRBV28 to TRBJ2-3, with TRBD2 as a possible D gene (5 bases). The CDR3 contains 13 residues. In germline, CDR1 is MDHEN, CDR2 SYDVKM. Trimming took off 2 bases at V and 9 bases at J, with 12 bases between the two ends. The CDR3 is CASSLPNGITQYF. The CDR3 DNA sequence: TGTGCCAGCAGTTTACCAAACGGGATAACGCAGTATTTT.

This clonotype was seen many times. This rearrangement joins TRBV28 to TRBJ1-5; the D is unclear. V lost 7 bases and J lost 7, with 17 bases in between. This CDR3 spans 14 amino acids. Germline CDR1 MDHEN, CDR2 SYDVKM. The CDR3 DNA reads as TGTGCCAGCACCCTGAGCCAGGCTAACCAGCCCCAGCATTTT. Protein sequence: CASTLSQANQPQHF. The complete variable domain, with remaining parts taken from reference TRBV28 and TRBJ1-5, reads DVKVTQSSRYLVKRTGEKVFLECVQDMDHENMFWYRQDPGLGLRLIYFSYDVKMKEKGDIPEGYSVSREKKERFSLILESASTNQTSMYLCASTLSQANQPQHFGDGTRLSIL.

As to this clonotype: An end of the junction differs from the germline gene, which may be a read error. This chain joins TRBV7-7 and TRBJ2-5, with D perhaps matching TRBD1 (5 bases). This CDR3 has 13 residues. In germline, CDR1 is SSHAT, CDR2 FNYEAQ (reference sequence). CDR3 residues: CASSPRQRETQYF. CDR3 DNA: TGTGCTAGCAGCCCTAGACAGAGGGAGACCCAGTACTTC. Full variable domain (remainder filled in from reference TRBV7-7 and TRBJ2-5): GAGVSQSPRYKVTKRGQDVTLRCDPISSHATLYWYQQALGQGPEFLTYFNYEAQPDKSGLPSDRFSAERPEGSISTLTIQRTEQRDSAMYRCASSPRQRETQYFGPGTRLLVL.

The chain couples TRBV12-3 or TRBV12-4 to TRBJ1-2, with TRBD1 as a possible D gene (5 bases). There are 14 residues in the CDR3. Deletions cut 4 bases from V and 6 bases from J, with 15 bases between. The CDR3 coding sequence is TGTGCCAGCAGTTCAACTGGACGGGACCATGGCTACACCTTC. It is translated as CASSSTGRDHGYTF.

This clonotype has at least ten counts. CDR3 sequence reads: CASSTLAGGNEQFF. DNA for the CDR3: TGTGCCAGCAGCACGCTAGCGGGGGGGAATGAGCAGTTCTTC. This sequence joins TRBV6-2 or TRBV6-3 and TRBJ2-1; 12 nucleotides align to TRBD2. Losses at the gene ends were 6 bases for V and 7 bases for J; bases not matched to a gene: 4. Germline V CDR1 and CDR2: MNHEY, SVGEGT. The CDR3 sequence is 14 residues long.

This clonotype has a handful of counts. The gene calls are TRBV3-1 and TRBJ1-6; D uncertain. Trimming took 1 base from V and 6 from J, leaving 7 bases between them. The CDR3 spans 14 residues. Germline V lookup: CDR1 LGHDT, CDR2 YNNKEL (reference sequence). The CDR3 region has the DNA TGTGCCAGCAGCCAAGTGCAGGTTAATTCACCCCTCCACTTT. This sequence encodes CASSQVQVNSPLHF.

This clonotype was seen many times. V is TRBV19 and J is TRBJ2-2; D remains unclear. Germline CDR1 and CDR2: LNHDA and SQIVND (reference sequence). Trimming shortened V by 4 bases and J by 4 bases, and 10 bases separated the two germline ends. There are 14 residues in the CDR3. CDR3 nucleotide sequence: TGTGCCAGTAGTAGAAGTTTGGGCACCGGGGAGCTGTTTTTT. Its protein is CASSRSLGTGELFF. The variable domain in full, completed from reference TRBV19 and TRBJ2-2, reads DGGITQSPKYLFRKEGQNVTLSCEQNLNHDAMYWYRQDPGQGLRLIYYSQIVNDFQKGDIAEGYSVSREKKESFPLTVTSAQKNPTAFYLCASSRSLGTGELFFGEGSRLTVL.

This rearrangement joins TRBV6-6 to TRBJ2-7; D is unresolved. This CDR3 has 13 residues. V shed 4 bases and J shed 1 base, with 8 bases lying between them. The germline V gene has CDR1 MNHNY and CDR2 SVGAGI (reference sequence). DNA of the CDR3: TGTGCCAGCAGTTGGATGGAATCCTACGAGCAGTACTTC. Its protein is CASSWMESYEQYF.

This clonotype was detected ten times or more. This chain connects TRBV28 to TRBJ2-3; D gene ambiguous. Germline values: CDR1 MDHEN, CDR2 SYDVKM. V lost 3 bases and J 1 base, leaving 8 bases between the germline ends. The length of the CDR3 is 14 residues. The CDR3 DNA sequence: TGTGCCAGCAGTTTCGTGGCTGGCACAGATACGCAGTATTTT. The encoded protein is CASSFVAGTDTQYF.

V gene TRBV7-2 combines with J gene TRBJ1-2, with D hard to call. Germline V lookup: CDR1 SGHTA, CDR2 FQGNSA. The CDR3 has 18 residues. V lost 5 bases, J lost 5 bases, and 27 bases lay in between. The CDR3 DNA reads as TGTGCCAGCAGCCGCGTACTGGGCAGGAAGGGCACTGTATATGGCTACACCTTC. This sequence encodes CASSRVLGRKGTVYGYTF.